This record covers a single T cell receptor (beta chain). Its antigen remains unknown. The sample originates from a study of shared clonotypes between healthy human individuals. Caucasian adults living in Nashville, Tennessee, provided all samples. Study results and caveats: Generation probability values for non-shared clonotypes were lower than those for clonotypes shared by all four donors.

Germline lookup yields CDR1 MDHEN and CDR2 SYDVKM. The CDR3 runs 16 residues. Trimming at V came to 3 bases and at J to 3 bases, leaving 11 bases not matched to a gene. Data came from immunoSEQ multiplex PCR; TCRdb stores just in-frame clones and leaves some out. This table holds 300,000 to 350,000 clones, over 70% found once. This chain uses TRBV28 with TRBJ2-7, with 7 bases lining up with TRBD1. Source material: memory CD4+ T cells sorted from blood. Subset reported: CD45RA-negative fraction. The clonotype comes from a man between 25 and 39 years old in good health. CDR3 residues: CASSFTGAALYYEQYF. CDR3 sequence (DNA): TGTGCCAGCAGTTTCACAGGGGCGGCCCTCTACTACGAGCAGTACTTC.